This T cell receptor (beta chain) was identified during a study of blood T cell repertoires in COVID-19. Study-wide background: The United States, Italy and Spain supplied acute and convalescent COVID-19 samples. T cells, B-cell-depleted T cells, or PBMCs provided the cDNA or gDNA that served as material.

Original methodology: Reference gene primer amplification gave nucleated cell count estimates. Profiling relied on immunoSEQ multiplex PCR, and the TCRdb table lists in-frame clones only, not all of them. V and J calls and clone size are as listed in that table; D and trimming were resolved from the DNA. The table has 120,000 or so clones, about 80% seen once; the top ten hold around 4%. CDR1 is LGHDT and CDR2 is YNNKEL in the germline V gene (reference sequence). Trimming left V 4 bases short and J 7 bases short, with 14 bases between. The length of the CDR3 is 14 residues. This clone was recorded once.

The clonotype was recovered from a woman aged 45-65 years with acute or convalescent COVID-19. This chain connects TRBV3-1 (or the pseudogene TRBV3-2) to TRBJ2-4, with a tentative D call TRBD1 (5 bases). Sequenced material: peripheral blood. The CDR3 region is CASSPYRKTNIQYF. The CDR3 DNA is TGTGCCAGCAGCCCATACAGGAAGACGAACATTCAGTACTTC.